This entry describes one T cell receptor (beta chain). Its specificity is unknown. The V gene end was trimmed by 6 bases and the J gene end by 9 bases; junction bases not matched to a gene: 13. The CDR3 length is 15 residues. Germline assignment: CDR1 LNHDA and CDR2 SQIVND (reference sequence). These data originate in a study of cytomegalovirus exposure and HLA in healthy donors. Study summary: The 100 million to 140 million unique TCR beta sequences, from approximately 170 million T cells, were found by an earlier analysis. Study results and limitations: An assumption of roughly uniform sequencing depth across donors underlay the presence/absence analyses.

Use of 60 Vbeta and 13 Jbeta primers characterized the PCR. Sequencing used immunoSEQ multiplex PCR; TCRdb keeps in-frame clones, though not all of them. Seen in this sample are 65,000 to 90,000 clones; the ten most common clones hold roughly 2.7%. This receptor was taken from a man aged 40-50 years in good health and CMV-seronegative. This chain uses TRBV19 with TRBJ2-4; 8 bases are a match to TRBD1. Sequenced input: PBMCs. The CDR3 DNA is TGTGCCAGTAGGCCTGCCGACAGGGGAATTTCCATTCAGTACTTC. Translated: CASRPADRGISIQYF.